Each of the 9 T cell receptor beta chains below was sequenced from the same sample in a study of T cell clones after liver transplantation. The protocol was immunoSEQ multiplex PCR, while the TCRdb copy is restricted to in-frame clones and leaves out a portion. The sample yields nearly 55,000 clones, about 81% seen once. Sequenced material: CD4+ T cells from blood, taken before liver transplant. These receptor sequences come from a human donor who received a liver transplant.

The sample holds one count of this clone. The V gene is TRBV27, the J gene TRBJ2-1; TRBD1 might be the D (5 bases). Trimming took off 3 bases at V and 4 bases at J, with 10 bases between the two ends. Germline CDR1 MNHEY, CDR2 SMNVEV (reference sequence). The CDR3 sequence is 14 residues long. The CDR3 DNA sequence: TGTGCCAGCAGTTTCGGGCAGGGATACAATGAGCAGTTCTTC. Translated: CASSFGQGYNEQFF.

This chain connects TRBV7-2 to TRBJ1-1; D unresolved. The ends were cut back, 4 bases at V and 6 bases at J, with 6 bases in the middle. Germline CDR1 SGHTA, CDR2 FQGNSA. This CDR3 contains 11 residues. The CDR3 loop is CASSSGPEAFF. The CDR3, as DNA: TGTGCCAGCAGCTCCGGACCTGAAGCTTTCTTT.

The rearrangement uses TRBV7-9 and TRBJ2-7; weak D call: TRBD1 (6 bases). The germline V and J ends were trimmed by 5 bases and 4 bases, with 12 bases remaining between them. The CDR3 contains 13 residues. CDR1 and CDR2 (germline): SEHNR, FQNEAQ (reference sequence). CDR3: CASSPTGIYEQYF. The CDR3, as DNA: TGTGCCAGCAGCCCAACAGGGATTTACGAGCAGTACTTC.

This clone was seen a few times. The rearrangement uses TRBV2 and TRBJ1-6; weak D call: TRBD1 (5 bases). The V gene's germline CDR1 is SNHLY and CDR2 FYNNEI. This CDR3 comprises 15 residues. V lost 6 bases and J lost 10, with 19 bases in between. The CDR3 DNA follows: TGTGCCAGCAGGGGCGATCTGACAGCGGGCTCACCCCTCCACTTT. This gives the protein CASRGDLTAGSPLHF.

The rearrangement uses TRBV2 and TRBJ1-1, with 9 bases that match TRBD1. The CDR3 has 13 residues. From germline, CDR1 is SNHLY and CDR2 FYNNEI. V was clipped by 6 bases and J by 3 bases; unmatched bases: 2. The CDR3 coding sequence is TGTGCCAGCAGGACAGGGGGTGACACTGAAGCTTTCTTT. Translating gives CASRTGGDTEAFF. The entire variable domain, with the rest obtained from reference TRBV2 and TRBJ1-1, is as follows: EPEVTQTPSHQVTQMGQEVILRCVPISNHLYFYWYRQILGQKVEFLVSFYNNEISEKSEIFDDQFSVERPDGSNFTLKIRSTKLEDSAMYFCASRTGGDTEAFFGQGTRLTVV.

This clone was detected once. The chain carries TRBV28 and TRBJ1-5; D perhaps matches TRBD1 (6 bases). The CDR3 totals 13 residues. V was shortened by 5 bases and J by 4 bases, with 9 bases between the two germline ends. Looked up from germline, CDR1 is MDHEN and CDR2 is SYDVKM. The CDR3 protein is CASSMDRNQPQHF. The CDR3, as DNA: TGTGCCAGCAGTATGGACAGAAATCAGCCCCAGCATTTT.

CDR3: CASSDSSAMNTEAFF. The CDR3, as DNA: TGTGCCAGCAGTGACTCTTCCGCCATGAACACTGAAGCTTTCTTT. The V gene is TRBV6-4, the J gene TRBJ1-1, with D unclear. Trimming removed 0 bases at V and 0 bases at J, with 8 bases between. CDR3 length: 15 residues. The germline V gene encodes CDR1 MRHNA and CDR2 SNTAGT.

In this sample, this clone turned up once. V usage is TRBV11-1 and J usage is TRBJ2-3, with 10 bases lining up with TRBD2. This CDR3 is built from 14 residues. Germline-derived CDR1 and CDR2 are SGHAT and FQDESV (reference sequence). The V segment lost 3 bases and the J segment 4 bases; nucleotides outside the gene matches: 1. CDR3 coding DNA: TGTGCCAGCAGCTTGAGCGGGGGGGCAGATACGCAGTATTTT. Its translation is CASSLSGGADTQYF.

V gene TRBV5-6 combines with J gene TRBJ2-6, with TRBD1 matching over 7 bases. This CDR3 contains 18 residues. J was trimmed by 1 base and V by 4 bases; bases with no gene match: 11. Per germline, CDR1 SGHDT and CDR2 YYEEEE. The CDR3 loop is CASSPVTGDSSGANVLTF. The CDR3 nucleotides read TGTGCCAGCAGCCCTGTTACAGGGGATTCTTCTGGGGCCAACGTCCTGACTTTC. Full variable domain (remainder filled in from reference TRBV5-6 and TRBJ2-6): DAGVTQSPTHLIKTRGQQVTLRCSPKSGHDTVSWYQQALGQGPQFIFQYYEEEERQRGNFPDRFSGHQFPNYSSELNVNALLLGDSALYLCASSPVTGDSSGANVLTFGAGSRLTVL.